This paragraph covers one T cell receptor beta chain sequence. Its specificity is unknown. Treatment specified: approximately nine-day PBMC culture with coronavirus spike peptide pools or control peptides (ViraFEST assay). Samples of CD4+ T cells were obtained from the unexposed donor before the COVID-19 pandemic (2011-2018). It was SARS-CoV-2 S/N and four cold-coronavirus spikes that probed unexposed-donor CD4+ T cells, cells permitting. The V end lost 6 bases, the J end lost 4 bases, and 16 bases lay between the germline ends. Per the germline V gene, CDR1 is MNHEY and CDR2 is SVGEGT. The length of the CDR3 is 15 residues. The data were taken from a study of vaccination and CD4 T cells after COVID-19. Oncomine TCR Beta short-read sequencing was applied to DNA from cultured CD4+ T cells. Someone extracted genomic DNA from cultured CD4+ T cells. TCRdb itself ran the PCR reads through MiXCR, one entry per CDR3 protein. The sample consists of roughly 9,000 distinct CDR3 sequences, around 33% of them appearing once.

Sequencing was carried out using CD4+ T cells from blood, cultured in vitro. The chain combines TRBV6-2 or TRBV6-3 with TRBJ1-5; possible D gene TRBD1, 5 bases. The receptor was isolated from a human donor in good health. The CDR3 region is CASSPDSLLNQPQHF. The CDR3 DNA reads TGTGCCAGCAGCCCAGACAGCCTTCTGAATCAGCCCCAGCATTTT.